This T cell receptor (beta chain) was documented in a study of blood T cell repertoires in COVID-19. On the study more broadly: Italy, Spain and the United States were the sources of the convalescent and acute COVID-19 samples. In each case, the material was cDNA or gDNA derived from T cells, B-cell-depleted T cells, or PBMCs.

Germline lookup yields CDR1 SSHAT and CDR2 FNYEAQ (reference sequence). The CDR3 consists of 15 residues. Per the authors' pipeline: Reference gene primer amplification gave nucleated cell count estimates. Using immunoSEQ multiplex PCR, the repertoire was profiled, and TCRdb retains in-frame clones only, with some absent. The V and J calls and clone size are taken from that table; D and trimming were inferred from the DNA. The table lists 75,000 to 90,000 clones, roughly nine tenths of them singletons. As for this clone: A read error may account for a junction end that differs from germline.

The gene calls are TRBV7-7 and TRBJ2-2; 7 bases agree with TRBD1. This receptor was taken from a woman between 50 and 59 years old in a cohort sampled during active COVID-19. Sequencing used peripheral blood. The CDR3 region has the DNA TGTGCTAGCAGCTTCGAAGGGGGCGGCACCGGGGAGCTGTTTTTT. Encoded protein: CASSFEGGGTGELFF.